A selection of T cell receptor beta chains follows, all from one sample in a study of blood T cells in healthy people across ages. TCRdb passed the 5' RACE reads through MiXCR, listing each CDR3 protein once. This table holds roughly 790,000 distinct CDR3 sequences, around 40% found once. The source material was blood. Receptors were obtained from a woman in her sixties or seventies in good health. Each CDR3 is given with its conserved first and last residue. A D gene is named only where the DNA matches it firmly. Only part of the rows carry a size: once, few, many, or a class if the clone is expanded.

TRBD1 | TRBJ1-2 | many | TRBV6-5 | TGTGCCAGCAGTTTACAGGGGGGAGGACGCGGCTACACCTTC | CASSLQGGGRGYTF
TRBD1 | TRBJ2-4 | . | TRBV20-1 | TGCAGTGCCACCGGGACAGGGGGCTGGGGGCAGTACTTC | CSATGTGGWGQYF
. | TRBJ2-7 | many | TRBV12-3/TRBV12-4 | TGTGCCAGCGGGGGATACGAGCAGTACTTC | CASGGYEQYF
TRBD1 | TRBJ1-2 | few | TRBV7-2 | TGTGCCAGCAGCTTAGTCCCGGGACAGGGATATGGCTACACCTTC | CASSLVPGQGYGYTF
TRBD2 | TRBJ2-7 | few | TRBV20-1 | TGCAGTGCTAGAGTAGCGGGAGGGACGGGAGAGCAGTACTTC | CSARVAGGTGEQYF
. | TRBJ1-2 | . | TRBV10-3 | TGTGCCACGTCCGAAGGAGCGTATGGCTACACCTTC | CATSEGAYGYTF
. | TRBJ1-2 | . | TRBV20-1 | TGCAGTGCTGCCGGGGGGATCTATGGCTACACCTTC | CSAAGGIYGYTF
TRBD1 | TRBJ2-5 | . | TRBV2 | TGTGCCAGTCTCATAGAGACAGGGGGTCAGGTTCGAGAGACCCAGTACTTC | CASLIETGGQVRETQYF
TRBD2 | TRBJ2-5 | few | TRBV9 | TGTGCCAGCAGCGTGGCTAGCGGGGGGGGATACGAGACCCAGTACTTC | CASSVASGGGYETQYF
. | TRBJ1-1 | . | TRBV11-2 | TGTGCCACCAGAACAATTCGCCAGAACACTGAAGCTTTCTTT | CATRTIRQNTEAFF
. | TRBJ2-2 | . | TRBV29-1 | TGCAGCGTTGAAGACGGGTCCCACACCGGGGAGCTGTTTTTT | CSVEDGSHTGELFF
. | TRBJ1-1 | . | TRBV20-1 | TGCAGTGCTAGGTTGAACACTGAAGCTTTCTTT | CSARLNTEAFF
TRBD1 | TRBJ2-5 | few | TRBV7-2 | TGTGCCAGCAGCCTCGGACAGGGAGACCAAGAGACCCAGTACTTC | CASSLGQGDQETQYF
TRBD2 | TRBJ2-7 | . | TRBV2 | TGTGCCGGAGGACTAGCGGGGGGATTATACGAGCAGTACTTC | CAGGLAGGLYEQYF
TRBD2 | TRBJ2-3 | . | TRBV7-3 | TGTGCCAGCAGCTTGACTAGCGGGACACACACAGATACGCAGTATTTT | CASSLTSGTHTDTQYF
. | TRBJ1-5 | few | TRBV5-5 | TGTGCCAGCAGCCCGCTCGGGGGGCTAGTCAATCAGCCCCAGCATTTT | CASSPLGGLVNQPQHF